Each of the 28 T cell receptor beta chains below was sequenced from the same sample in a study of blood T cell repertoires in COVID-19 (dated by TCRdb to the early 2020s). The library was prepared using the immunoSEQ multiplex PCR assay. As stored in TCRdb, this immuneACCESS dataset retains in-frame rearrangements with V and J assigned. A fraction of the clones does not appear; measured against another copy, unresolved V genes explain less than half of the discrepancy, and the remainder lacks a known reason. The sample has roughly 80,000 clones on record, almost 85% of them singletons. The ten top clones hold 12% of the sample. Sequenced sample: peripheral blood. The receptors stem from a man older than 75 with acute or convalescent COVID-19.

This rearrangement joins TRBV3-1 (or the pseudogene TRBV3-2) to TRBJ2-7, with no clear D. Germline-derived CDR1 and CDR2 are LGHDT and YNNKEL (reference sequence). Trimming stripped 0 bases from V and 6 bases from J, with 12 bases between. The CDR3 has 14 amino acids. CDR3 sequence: CASSQDRGPAEQYF. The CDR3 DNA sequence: TGTGCCAGCAGCCAAGATCGTGGGCCAGCCGAGCAGTACTTC.

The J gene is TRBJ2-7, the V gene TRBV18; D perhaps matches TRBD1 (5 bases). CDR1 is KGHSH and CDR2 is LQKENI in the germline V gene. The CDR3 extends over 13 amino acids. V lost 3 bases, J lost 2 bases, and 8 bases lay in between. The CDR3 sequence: CASSPQGTYEQYF. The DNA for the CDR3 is TGTGCCAGCTCACCGCAGGGAACCTACGAGCAGTACTTC.

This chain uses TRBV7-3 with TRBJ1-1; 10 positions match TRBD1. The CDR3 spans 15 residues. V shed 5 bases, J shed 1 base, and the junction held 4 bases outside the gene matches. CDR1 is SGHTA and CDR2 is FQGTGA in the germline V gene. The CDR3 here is CASSLGQGGNTEAFF. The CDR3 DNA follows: TGTGCCAGCAGCCTCGGACAGGGGGGGAACACTGAAGCTTTCTTT.

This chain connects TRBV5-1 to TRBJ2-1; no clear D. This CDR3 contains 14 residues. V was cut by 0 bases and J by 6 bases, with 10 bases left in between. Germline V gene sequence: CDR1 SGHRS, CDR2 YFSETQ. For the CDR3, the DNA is TGCGCCAGCAGCTTGGAGTGGCTAGGCAATGAGCAGTTCTTC. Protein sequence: CASSLEWLGNEQFF.

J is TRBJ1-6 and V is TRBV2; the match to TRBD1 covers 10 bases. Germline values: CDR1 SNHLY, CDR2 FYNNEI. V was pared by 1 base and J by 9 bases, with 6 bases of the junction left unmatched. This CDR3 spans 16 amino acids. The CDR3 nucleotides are TGTGCCAGCAGTGAAGGGTCCGGGACAGGGGTTTCACCCCTCCACTTT. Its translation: CASSEGSGTGVSPLHF.

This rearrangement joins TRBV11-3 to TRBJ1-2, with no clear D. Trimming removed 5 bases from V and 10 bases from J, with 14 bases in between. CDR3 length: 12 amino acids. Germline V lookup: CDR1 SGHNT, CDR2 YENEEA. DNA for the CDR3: TGTGCCAGCAGCCCACGTGGTACTTTCTACACCTTC. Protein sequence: CASSPRGTFYTF.

This chain's CDR3 is CASSQSLQGIGNEKLFF. The CDR3 region has the DNA TGCGCCAGCAGTCAATCACTGCAGGGGATCGGCAATGAAAAACTGTTTTTT. The V gene is TRBV23-1, the J gene TRBJ1-4; possibly TRBD1 for D (6 bases). TRBV23-1 belongs to the ORF category, with a function that is uncertain. This CDR3 has 17 amino acids. With 0 bases removed from V and 5 bases from J, the gap between germline ends came to 16 bases.

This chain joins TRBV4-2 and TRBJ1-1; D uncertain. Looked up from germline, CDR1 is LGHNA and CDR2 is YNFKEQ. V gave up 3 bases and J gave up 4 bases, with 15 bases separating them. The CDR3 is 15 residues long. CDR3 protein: CASSQGPGFGTEAFF. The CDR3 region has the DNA TGTGCCAGCAGCCAGGGTCCGGGTTTTGGCACTGAAGCTTTCTTT.

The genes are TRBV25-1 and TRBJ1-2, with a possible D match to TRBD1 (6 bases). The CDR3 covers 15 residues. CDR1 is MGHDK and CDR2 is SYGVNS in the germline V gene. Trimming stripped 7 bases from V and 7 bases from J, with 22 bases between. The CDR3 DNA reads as TGTGCCAGCACCCCAATGGGGGCGGGGGATTTTGGCTACACCTTC. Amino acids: CASTPMGAGDFGYTF.

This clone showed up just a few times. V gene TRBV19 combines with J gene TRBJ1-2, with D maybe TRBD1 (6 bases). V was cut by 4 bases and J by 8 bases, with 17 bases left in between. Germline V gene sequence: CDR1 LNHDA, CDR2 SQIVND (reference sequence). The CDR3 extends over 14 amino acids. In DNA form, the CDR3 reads TGTGCCAGTAGTACCCTACAGGGTCCTCGGGGCTACACCTTC. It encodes CASSTLQGPRGYTF.

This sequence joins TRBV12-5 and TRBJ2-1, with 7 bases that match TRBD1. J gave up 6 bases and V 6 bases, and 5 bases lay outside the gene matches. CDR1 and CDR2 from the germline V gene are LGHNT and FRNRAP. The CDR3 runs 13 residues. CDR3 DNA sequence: TGTGCTAGTGGCACAGGGGATACCAATGAGCAGTTCTTC. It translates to CASGTGDTNEQFF.

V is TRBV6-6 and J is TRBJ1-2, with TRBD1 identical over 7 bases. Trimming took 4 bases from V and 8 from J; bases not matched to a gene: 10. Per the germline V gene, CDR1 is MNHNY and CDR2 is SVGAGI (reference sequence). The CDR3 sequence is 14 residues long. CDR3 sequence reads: CASSFLPGQVGYTF. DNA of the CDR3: TGTGCCAGCAGTTTTCTCCCCGGACAGGTCGGCTACACCTTC.

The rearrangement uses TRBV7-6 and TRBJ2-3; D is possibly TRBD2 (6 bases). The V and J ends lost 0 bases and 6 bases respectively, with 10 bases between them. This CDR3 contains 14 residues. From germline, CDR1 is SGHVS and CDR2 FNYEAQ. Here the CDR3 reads CASSLAEGWDTQYF. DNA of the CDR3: TGTGCCAGCAGCTTAGCGGAGGGGTGGGATACGCAGTATTTT.

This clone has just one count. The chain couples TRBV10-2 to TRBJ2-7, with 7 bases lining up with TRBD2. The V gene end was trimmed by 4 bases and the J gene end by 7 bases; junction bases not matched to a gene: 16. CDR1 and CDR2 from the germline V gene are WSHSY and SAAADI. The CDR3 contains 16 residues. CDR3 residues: CASSGGLGAGPGEQYF. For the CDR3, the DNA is TGCGCCAGCAGTGGGGGCCTAGGAGCGGGACCGGGGGAGCAGTACTTC.

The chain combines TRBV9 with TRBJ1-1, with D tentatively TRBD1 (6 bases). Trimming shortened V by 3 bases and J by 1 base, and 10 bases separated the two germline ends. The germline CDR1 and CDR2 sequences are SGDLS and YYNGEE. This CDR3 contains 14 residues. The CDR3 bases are TGTGCCAGCAGCGGTCTGGGACAGAACACTGAAGCTTTCTTT. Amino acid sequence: CASSGLGQNTEAFF.

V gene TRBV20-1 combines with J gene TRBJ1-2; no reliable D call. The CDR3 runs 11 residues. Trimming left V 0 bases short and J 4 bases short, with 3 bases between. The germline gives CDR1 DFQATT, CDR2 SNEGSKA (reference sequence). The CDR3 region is CSARDGYGYTF. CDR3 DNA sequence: TGCAGTGCTAGAGACGGCTATGGCTACACCTTC.

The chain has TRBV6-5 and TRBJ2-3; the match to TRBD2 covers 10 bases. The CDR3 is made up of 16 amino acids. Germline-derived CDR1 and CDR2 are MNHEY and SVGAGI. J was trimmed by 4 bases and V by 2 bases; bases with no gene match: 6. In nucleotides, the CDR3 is TGTGCCAGCAGTTACGGGCAGACTAGCGGGCCAGATACGCAGTATTTT. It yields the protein CASSYGQTSGPDTQYF.

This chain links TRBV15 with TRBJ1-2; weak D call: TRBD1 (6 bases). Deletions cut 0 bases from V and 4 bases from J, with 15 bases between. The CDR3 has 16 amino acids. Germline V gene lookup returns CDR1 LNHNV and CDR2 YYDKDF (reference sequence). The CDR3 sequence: CATSRDLIQGVYGYTF. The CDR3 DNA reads TGTGCCACCAGCAGAGACCTGATACAGGGAGTCTATGGCTACACCTTC. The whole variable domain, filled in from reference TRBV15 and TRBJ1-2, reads DAMVIQNPRYQVTQFGKPVTLSCSQTLNHNVMYWYQQKSSQAPKLLFHYYDKDFNNEADTPDNFQSRRPNTSFCFLDIRSPGLGDTAMYLCATSRDLIQGVYGYTFGSGTRLTVV.

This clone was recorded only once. CDR3: CASRMTDRTNTEAFF. As DNA, the CDR3 is TGTGCCAGCAGAATGACGGACAGGACGAACACTGAAGCTTTCTTT. The chain links TRBV4-2 to TRBJ1-1; 7 positions agree with TRBD1. The V gene end was trimmed by 6 bases and the J gene end by 1 base; junction bases not matched to a gene: 8. The CDR3 runs 15 residues. Germline loops: CDR1 LGHNA, CDR2 YNFKEQ.

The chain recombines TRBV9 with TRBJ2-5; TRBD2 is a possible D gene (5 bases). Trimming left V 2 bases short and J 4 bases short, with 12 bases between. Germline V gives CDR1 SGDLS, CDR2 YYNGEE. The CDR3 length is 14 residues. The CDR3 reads CASSVGSPAETQYF. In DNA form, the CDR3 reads TGTGCCAGCAGCGTGGGGAGTCCGGCAGAGACCCAGTACTTC. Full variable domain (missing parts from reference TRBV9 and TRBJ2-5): DSGVTQTPKHLITATGQRVTLRCSPRSGDLSVYWYQQSLDQGLQFLIQYYNGEERAKGNILERFSAQQFPDLHSELNLSSLELGDSALYFCASSVGSPAETQYFGPGTRLLVL.

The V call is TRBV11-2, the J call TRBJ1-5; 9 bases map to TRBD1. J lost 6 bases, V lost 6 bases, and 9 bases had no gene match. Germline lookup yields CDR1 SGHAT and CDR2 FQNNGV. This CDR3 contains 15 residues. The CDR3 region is CASSLTGGSGQPQHF. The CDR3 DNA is TGTGCCAGCAGTTTAACAGGGGGCTCGGGTCAGCCCCAGCATTTT.

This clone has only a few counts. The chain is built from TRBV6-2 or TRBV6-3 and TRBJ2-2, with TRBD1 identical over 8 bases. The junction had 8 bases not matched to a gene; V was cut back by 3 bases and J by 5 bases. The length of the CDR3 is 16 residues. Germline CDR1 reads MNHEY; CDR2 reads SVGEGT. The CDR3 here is CASSYGVRGRTGELFF. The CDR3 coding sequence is TGTGCCAGCAGTTATGGTGTCAGGGGGCGGACCGGGGAGCTGTTTTTT.

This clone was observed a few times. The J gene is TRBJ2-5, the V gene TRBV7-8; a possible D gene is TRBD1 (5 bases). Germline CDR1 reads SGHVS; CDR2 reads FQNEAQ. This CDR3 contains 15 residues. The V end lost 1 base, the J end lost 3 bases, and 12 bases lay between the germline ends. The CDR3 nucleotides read TGTGCCAGCAGCTTAGTAAACAACAGGAAAGAGACCCAGTACTTC. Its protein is CASSLVNNRKETQYF.

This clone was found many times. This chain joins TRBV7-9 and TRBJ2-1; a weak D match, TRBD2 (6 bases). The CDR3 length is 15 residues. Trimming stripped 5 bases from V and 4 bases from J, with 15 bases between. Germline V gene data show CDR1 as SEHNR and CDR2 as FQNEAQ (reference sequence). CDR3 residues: CASSPGRGRYNEQFF. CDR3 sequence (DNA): TGTGCCAGCAGCCCAGGGCGGGGCAGATACAATGAGCAGTTCTTC.

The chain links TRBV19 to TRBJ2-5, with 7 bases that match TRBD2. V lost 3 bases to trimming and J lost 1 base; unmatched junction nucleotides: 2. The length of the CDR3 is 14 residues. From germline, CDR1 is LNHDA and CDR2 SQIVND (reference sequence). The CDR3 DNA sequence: TGTGCCAGTAGTATGGGGGGGATCCAAGAGACCCAGTACTTC. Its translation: CASSMGGIQETQYF.

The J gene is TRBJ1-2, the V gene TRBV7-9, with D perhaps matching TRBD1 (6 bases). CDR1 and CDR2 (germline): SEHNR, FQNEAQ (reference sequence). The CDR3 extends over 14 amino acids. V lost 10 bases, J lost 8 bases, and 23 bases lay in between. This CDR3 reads CATSAGQSISGYTF. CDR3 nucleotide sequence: TGTGCCACCTCCGCCGGACAGTCTATTTCGGGCTACACCTTC.

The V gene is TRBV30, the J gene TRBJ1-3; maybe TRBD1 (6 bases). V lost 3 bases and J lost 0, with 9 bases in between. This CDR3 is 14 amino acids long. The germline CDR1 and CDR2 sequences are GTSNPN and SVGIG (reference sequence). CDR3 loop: CAWSKTGSGNTIYF. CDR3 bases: TGTGCCTGGAGCAAGACAGGCTCTGGAAACACCATATATTTT.

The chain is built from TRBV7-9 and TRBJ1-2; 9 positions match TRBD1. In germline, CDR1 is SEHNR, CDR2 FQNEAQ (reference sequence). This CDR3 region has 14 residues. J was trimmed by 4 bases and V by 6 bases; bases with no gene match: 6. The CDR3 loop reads CASSSGTGTYGYTF. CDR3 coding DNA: TGTGCCAGCAGTTCCGGGACAGGGACCTATGGCTACACCTTC.